Sequencing of this TCR beta chain was carried out in a study of blood T cell repertoires in COVID-19 (TCRdb year 2020). Some background on the complete study: The collaborator samples originated in the United States, Italy and Spain and spanned the acute and convalescent phases of COVID-19. The repertoires were made available in a free public database intended to serve as a resource for research on the immune response to SARS-CoV-2. Sample metadata almost always included a de-identified subject ID, COVID-19 status, age in years and sex. The material from the prospective study consisted of cDNA or gDNA derived from T cells, B-cell-depleted T cells, or PBMCs. Where available, HLA class I and class II types were obtained from metadata supplied by the sample provider rather than from assay-based typing. The samples were drawn from the first 160 participants of the ongoing ImmuneRACE study and from 1,200 or so subjects provided by 6 global collaborators. The dataset comprised deeply sampled blood TCRbeta repertoires from subjects exposed to, actively infected with, or recovered from COVID-19. Points the paper makes about the study in general: Clinical and demographic metadata were provided uncurated, with the amount varying by source and participant.

Points on this clone: Its binding antigen is unknown. Base-call qualities are not available, and no considerably larger clone is one nucleotide away.

The trim is 5 bases for V and 0 bases for J, with a gap of 11 bases between the germline ends. From the germline V gene, CDR1 is SGHTA and CDR2 is FQGTGA. The CDR3 measures 15 amino acids from cysteine to phenylalanine. The only DNA kept is the CDR3, 45 bases in frame from the first base. In Seattle, one collaborating source enrolled patients while the infection was active and tracked those patients longitudinally over the course of disease. Each collaborating institution followed its own protocols to collect whole blood in K2EDTA tubes. For TCRbeta analysis, collaborators shipped samples as frozen whole blood, isolated PBMCs, or DNA extracted from either of those sample types. The immunoSEQ Assay, a bias-controlled multiplex PCR, was used to amplify TCRbeta CDR3 regions from genomic DNA. The paper's data handling went like this. The number of nucleated cells in each sample was estimated by amplification of reference gene primers within the assay. To quantify the absolute abundance of each unique TCRbeta CDR3 rearrangement, sequence reads were collapsed and filtered. For each sample, productive Simpson clonality was calculated as the square root of Simpson's diversity index over productive rearrangements. As stored in TCRdb, this immuneACCESS dataset retains in-frame rearrangements with V and J assigned. A fraction of the clones does not appear; measured against another copy, unresolved V genes explain less than half of the discrepancy, and the remainder lacks a known reason. The V and J calls and clone size come from that table; D and trimming were worked out from the DNA. A total of 250,000 to 300,000 clones appear in this sample, approximately 89% of them only once. The ten largest clones represent about 2.2% of the sample.

The sequence was obtained from a woman younger than 45 with COVID-19, enrolled during active disease. The sequencing input was peripheral blood. The rearranged chain carries TRBV7-3 and TRBJ2-1; TRBD2 is a weak D gene call, 5 bases matching. The CDR3 loop reads CASSPGLSSYNEQFF. The DNA sequence reads TGTGCCAGCAGCCCTGGACTGAGCTCCTACAATGAGCAGTTCTTC.